Sequencing of this T cell receptor (beta chain) was carried out in a study of cytotoxic CD8 clonotypes in ibrutinib-treated CLL. Study at large: By median roughly 74 months, roughly 12 had progressed and about 14 stayed remitted; responses had been 2 complete and 24 partial.

TCR beta libraries used about 2 micrograms of genomic DNA from cryopreserved PBMCs. This CDR3 is 14 amino acids long. Between the trimmed V and J ends, which lost 0 bases and 3 bases, there was a span of 10 bases. The germline gives CDR1 SGHDT, CDR2 YYEEEE. The sequencing depth, 1 in 200,000 to 1 in 1 million T cells, was the target. Using immunoSEQ multiplex PCR, the repertoire was profiled, and TCRdb retains in-frame clones only, with some absent. Of over 150,000 clones listed, over 55% are singletons. A note on this clone: As yet, its antigen is unknown.

Study results and caveats: Age-matched healthy donor levels were exceeded by baseline clonality, which tracked circulating CD8+ T-cell counts.

Here the sequenced sample was PBMCs, taken after 24 months of ibrutinib treatment. The rearrangement links TRBV5-6 to TRBJ2-7, with a weak D call TRBD2 (6 bases). This clonotype originated in a human donor with chronic lymphocytic leukemia. CDR3 coding DNA: TGTGCCAGCAGCTTGGTAGTAGCGGACTACGAGCAGTACTTC. Amino acids: CASSLVVADYEQYF. The whole variable domain, filled in from reference TRBV5-6 and TRBJ2-7, reads DAGVTQSPTHLIKTRGQQVTLRCSPKSGHDTVSWYQQALGQGPQFIFQYYEEEERQRGNFPDRFSGHQFPNYSSELNVNALLLGDSALYLCASSLVVADYEQYFGPGTRLTVT.